Shown below are 24 T cell receptor beta chains from a single sample sequenced in a study of Ad26.COV2.S vaccination and SARS-CoV-2 variants (dated by TCRdb to 2020 to 2023). The time point label of this sample denotes: individuals recovered from natural SARS-CoV-2 infection. Libraries were made using the immunoSEQ multiplex PCR assay. The table comes from immuneACCESS by way of TCRdb, which keeps in-frame sequences with V and J called. Part of the clones is missing from these tables; in studies checked, under half for an unresolved V gene and the rest for unknown reasons. The sample table contains tens of thousands of clones; only one count was recorded for more than 70% of them. In total, the top ten clones hold approximately 16% of the sample. Sequenced here: peripheral blood, sampled after recovery from COVID-19. These receptors were collected from a human donor who had recovered from COVID-19.

The chain joins TRBV28 to TRBJ2-7; TRBD1 or TRBD2 may be the D gene (7 bases each). The CDR3 is 15 residues long. Trimming left V 2 bases short and J 5 bases short, with 16 bases between. In germline, CDR1 is MDHEN, CDR2 SYDVKM. The CDR3, as DNA: TGTGCCAGCAGTTTAAATTGGCAGGGGGGGCACGAGCAGTACTTC. Translating gives CASSLNWQGGHEQYF.

V usage is TRBV27 and J usage is TRBJ1-5; D may be TRBD1 (6 bases). CDR1 is MNHEY, CDR2 SMNVEV, per germline (reference sequence). Between the trimmed V and J ends, which lost 3 bases and 5 bases, there was a span of 11 bases. This CDR3 has 14 residues. CDR3 amino acids: CASSFVQGDQPQHF. Written as DNA, the CDR3 is TGTGCCAGCAGTTTTGTACAGGGCGATCAGCCCCAGCATTTT.

This chain uses TRBV11-3 with TRBJ2-1, with 8 bases that match TRBD1. The CDR3 covers 15 residues. CDR1 and CDR2 (germline): SGHNT, YENEEA. The V gene end was trimmed by 4 bases and the J gene end by 5 bases; junction bases not matched to a gene: 7. Here the CDR3 DNA reads TGTGCCAGCAGCTCTGGACAGGGTGCCAACAATGAGCAGTTCTTC. Translation: CASSSGQGANNEQFF.

This chain uses TRBV11-3 with TRBJ2-3; 10 bases match TRBD2. The CDR3 loop spans 18 amino acids. V lost 0 bases, J lost 2 bases, and 8 bases stayed unmatched. CDR1 and CDR2 (germline): SGHNT, YENEEA. This chain's CDR3 is CASSLDRTSGAYTDTQYF. In DNA form, the CDR3 reads TGTGCCAGCAGCTTAGATCGAACTAGCGGGGCATACACAGATACGCAGTATTTT. Based on the CDR3 plus reference TRBV11-3 and TRBJ2-3, the full variable domain is EAGVVQSPRYKIIEKKQPVAFWCNPISGHNTLYWYLQNLGQGPELLIRYENEEAVDDSQLPKDRFSAERLKGVDSTLKIQPAELGDSAVYLCASSLDRTSGAYTDTQYFGPGTRLTVL.

The chain uses TRBV28 and TRBJ2-7, with no clear D. The germline V gene encodes CDR1 MDHEN and CDR2 SYDVKM. Trimming pared 3 bases from V and 2 bases from J, leaving 8 bases between. The CDR3 totals 13 residues. CDR3 region: CASSFYSAYEQYF. The CDR3 DNA sequence: TGTGCCAGCAGTTTTTACAGCGCCTACGAGCAGTACTTC.

The J gene is TRBJ2-7, the V gene TRBV5-1; D not certain. The CDR3 runs 15 residues. CDR1 is SGHRS, CDR2 YFSETQ, per germline. The V gene lost 0 bases and the J gene lost 7 bases, with 17 bases spanning the gap. CDR3 sequence (DNA): TGCGCCAGCAGCTTGGCCGGCAGGACCCCCGAGGAGCAGTACTTC. Translated, it gives CASSLAGRTPEEQYF.

V usage is TRBV9 and J usage is TRBJ2-7; 10 nucleotides align to TRBD2. Germline CDR1 is SGDLS and CDR2 is YYNGEE. After removal of 3 bases from V and 1 base from J, the junction contained 1 base not matched to a gene. The CDR3 is 14 residues long. The DNA of the CDR3 is TGTGCCAGCAGCGAGGGACTAGCGTCCTACGAGCAGTACTTC. Amino acid sequence: CASSEGLASYEQYF.

The chain joins TRBV28 to TRBJ2-1, with a weak D call TRBD2 (6 bases). Germline CDR1 and CDR2: MDHEN and SYDVKM. This CDR3 comprises 15 residues. V was cut by 2 bases and J by 1 base, with 9 bases left in between. The CDR3 nucleotides are TGTGCCAGCAGTTTAGGAGGACTATCCTACAATGAGCAGTTCTTC. This gives the protein CASSLGGLSYNEQFF.

The J gene is TRBJ1-4, the V gene TRBV28; D may be TRBD1 (5 bases). Trimming took off 2 bases at V and 7 bases at J, with 11 bases between the two ends. This CDR3 has 14 residues. The germline V gene encodes CDR1 MDHEN and CDR2 SYDVKM. The CDR3 spells CASSLGGGREKLFF. The CDR3 DNA reads as TGTGCCAGCAGTTTAGGGGGTGGGCGTGAAAAACTGTTTTTT. The full variable domain, completed using reference TRBV28 and TRBJ1-4, is DVKVTQSSRYLVKRTGEKVFLECVQDMDHENMFWYRQDPGLGLRLIYFSYDVKMKEKGDIPEGYSVSREKKERFSLILESASTNQTSMYLCASSLGGGREKLFFGSGTQLSVL.

The V gene is TRBV3-1 (or the pseudogene TRBV3-2), the J gene TRBJ1-1; the D gene is possibly TRBD1 (5 bases). The germline CDR1 and CDR2 sequences are LGHDT and YNNKEL (reference sequence). CDR3 length: 14 residues. V shed 0 bases and J shed 1 base, with 6 bases lying between them. The CDR3 DNA sequence: TGTGCCAGCAGCCAAGAGGGACGGAACACTGAAGCTTTCTTT. Protein product: CASSQEGRNTEAFF.

V gene TRBV2 combines with J gene TRBJ1-1, with 7 bases that match TRBD1. The junction had 9 bases not matched to a gene; V was cut back by 4 bases and J by 10 bases. Looked up from germline, CDR1 is SNHLY and CDR2 is FYNNEI. The CDR3 spans 13 residues. CDR3 region: CASSANRDRVAFF. The CDR3 coding sequence is TGTGCCAGCAGTGCTAACCGGGACAGAGTAGCTTTCTTT.

This rearrangement joins TRBV10-3 to TRBJ1-1; weak D call: TRBD1 (5 bases). The CDR3 consists of 13 residues. The V gene lost 4 bases and the J gene lost 1 base, with 7 bases spanning the gap. Germline V gene sequence: CDR1 ENHRY, CDR2 SYGVKD. CDR3 nucleotides: TGTGCCATCAGTGCAGGGACGAACACTGAAGCTTTCTTT. Translation gives CAISAGTNTEAFF.

The rearrangement joins TRBV5-4 to TRBJ2-7, with TRBD2 matching 8 bases. Germline-derived CDR1 and CDR2 are SGHNT and YYREEE (reference sequence). V lost 4 bases to trimming and J lost 2 bases; unmatched junction nucleotides: 8. This CDR3 comprises 15 residues. CDR3 sequence: CASSRTSGKTYEQYF. CDR3 in DNA: TGTGCCAGCAGCAGAACTAGCGGAAAAACCTACGAGCAGTACTTC.

The chain links TRBV19 to TRBJ2-5; 8 nucleotides align to TRBD2. The CDR3 spans 19 residues. The V segment lost 8 bases and the J segment 3 bases; nucleotides outside the gene matches: 23. The germline V gene encodes CDR1 LNHDA and CDR2 SQIVND (reference sequence). The CDR3 protein is CASGSGGVSGIEGKETQYF. The CDR3 coding sequence is TGTGCCAGTGGCTCGGGGGGCGTTAGCGGGATCGAGGGGAAAGAGACCCAGTACTTC.

The CDR3 spells CASSTAGSSGANVLTF. The CDR3 region has the DNA TGTGCCAGCAGCACAGCCGGGAGCTCTGGGGCCAACGTCCTGACTTTC. The chain has TRBV27 and TRBJ2-6, with a weak D call TRBD2 (6 bases). This CDR3 contains 16 residues. V lost 6 bases to trimming and J lost 0 bases, with 12 bases between them. Germline lookup yields CDR1 MNHEY and CDR2 SMNVEV (reference sequence).

The rearrangement uses TRBV6-2 or TRBV6-3 and TRBJ2-2; 12 bases map to TRBD2. This CDR3 has 16 residues. CDR1 and CDR2 (germline): MNHEY, SVGEGT. V trimming: 6 bases; J trimming: 0 bases; junction bases outside the gene matches: 2. CDR3 residues: CASSLAGGPNTGELFF. The CDR3 region has the DNA TGTGCCAGCAGCCTAGCGGGAGGGCCGAACACCGGGGAGCTGTTTTTT.

This clone came up once. This rearrangement joins TRBV6-1 to TRBJ2-7; D is undetermined. Germline V lookup: CDR1 MNHNS, CDR2 SASEGT. Trimming removed 3 bases from V and 7 bases from J, with 10 bases in between. The CDR3 covers 12 residues. CDR3 DNA: TGTGCCAGCAGTGAGGTGGTGGGGGAGCAGTACTTC. Translating gives CASSEVVGEQYF.

V and J are TRBV19 and TRBJ2-7; 8 positions match TRBD2. Germline V gives CDR1 LNHDA, CDR2 SQIVND (reference sequence). This CDR3 contains 16 residues. After removal of 3 bases from V and 3 bases from J, the junction contained 10 bases not matched to a gene. In DNA form, the CDR3 reads TGTGCCAGTAGTATCGTTCCGCGGGAGGATCACTACGAGCAGTACTTC. Its translation: CASSIVPREDHYEQYF. The full variable domain, in which reference TRBV19 and TRBJ2-7 provide the parts outside the CDR3, is DGGITQSPKYLFRKEGQNVTLSCEQNLNHDAMYWYRQDPGQGLRLIYYSQIVNDFQKGDIAEGYSVSREKKESFPLTVTSAQKNPTAFYLCASSIVPREDHYEQYFGPGTRLTVT.

V usage is TRBV28 and J usage is TRBJ1-5; D uncertain. Germline V gene lookup returns CDR1 MDHEN and CDR2 SYDVKM. Trimming removed 5 bases at V and 3 bases at J, with 11 bases between. The CDR3 length is 14 residues. The CDR3 reads CASSDVDHNQPQHF. The CDR3 nucleotides read TGTGCCAGCAGTGACGTGGACCACAATCAGCCCCAGCATTTT.

V and J are TRBV7-2 and TRBJ1-4; the D gene is possibly TRBD1 (6 bases). The CDR3 runs 15 residues. Germline V CDR1 and CDR2: SGHTA, FQGNSA. Trimming removed 3 bases at V and 4 bases at J, with 12 bases between. The CDR3 region is CASSLWGANNEKLFF. The CDR3 DNA is TGTGCCAGCAGCTTGTGGGGGGCCAATAATGAAAAACTGTTTTTT.

This clone is a singleton in its sample. V gene TRBV5-1 combines with J gene TRBJ2-7, with a possible D match to TRBD2 (6 bases). The CDR3 runs 16 residues. Germline CDR1 reads SGHRS; CDR2 reads YFSETQ. V lost 2 bases, J lost 1 base, and 16 bases lay in between. The CDR3 protein is CASSFVRDSPSYEQYF. The CDR3 nucleotides read TGCGCCAGCAGCTTCGTGCGGGACTCCCCGTCCTACGAGCAGTACTTC.

The CDR3, as DNA: TGTGCCAGCCTCGGTGGTATAGATGAGCAGTTCTTC. Its translation is CASLGGIDEQFF. The chain combines TRBV27 with TRBJ2-1; D call uncertain. Trimming took 8 bases from V and 8 from J, leaving 13 bases between them. CDR3 size: 12 residues. Germline CDR1 and CDR2: MNHEY and SMNVEV (reference sequence).

The chain couples TRBV5-1 to TRBJ2-3, with TRBD1 as a possible D gene (5 bases). Germline V gives CDR1 SGHRS, CDR2 YFSETQ. Deletions cut 0 bases from V and 5 bases from J, with 13 bases between. The CDR3 length is 15 residues. The CDR3 protein is CASSLAAGIVDTQYF. CDR3 bases: TGCGCCAGCAGCTTGGCGGCAGGGATAGTAGATACGCAGTATTTT.

The CDR3 bases are TGTGCCAGCAGTTCTCCGCCAGCGAACACTGAAGCTTTCTTT. It codes for CASSSPPANTEAFF. The chain links TRBV28 to TRBJ1-1; D is unresolved. This CDR3 region has 14 residues. Germline CDR1 MDHEN, CDR2 SYDVKM. Trimming cost V 4 bases and J 1 base, with 10 bases left between them.